These T cell receptor beta chains were read from a single sample in a study of blood T cell repertoires in COVID-19. TCRdb keeps only in-frame clones here, not all; method: immunoSEQ multiplex PCR. The sample gives over 350,000 clones, around nine tenths of which show up once; around 0.91% is in the top ten. Sequencing was performed on PBMCs or T cells enriched from blood (not recorded which). These receptors all stem from a woman aged 25-40 years with acute COVID-19. CDR3s include the opening cysteine and the closing phenylalanine or tryptophan. The D gene is left open where the match is weak. Only some rows state a clone size, as once, few, many or a class for expanded clones.

v_gene: TRBV29-1; abundance: once; d_gene: NA; j_gene: TRBJ1-5; CDR3nt: TGCAGCGTTGAAGAGTCGACAAATCAGCCCCAGCATTTT; CDR3aa: CSVEESTNQPQHF
v_gene: TRBV24-1; abundance: NA; d_gene: TRBD2; j_gene: TRBJ2-1; CDR3nt: TGTGCCACCAGTGATTTTGTGCGGGGGTCGGATGAGCAGTTCTTC; CDR3aa: CATSDFVRGSDEQFF
v_gene: TRBV7-8; abundance: NA; d_gene: NA; j_gene: TRBJ1-5; CDR3nt: TGTGCCAGCAGCCCGCAGATTACTAGCAATCAGCCCCAGCATTTT; CDR3aa: CASSPQITSNQPQHF
v_gene: TRBV7-9; abundance: NA; d_gene: NA; j_gene: TRBJ1-5; CDR3nt: TGTGCCAGCAGCTTAGCGCGGGGGGTCTCAAATCAGCCCCAGCATTTT; CDR3aa: CASSLARGVSNQPQHF
v_gene: TRBV5-1; abundance: NA; d_gene: TRBD2; j_gene: TRBJ2-7; CDR3nt: TGCGCCAGCAGCCGGGAGGGGACATTGTACGAGCAGTACTTC; CDR3aa: CASSREGTLYEQYF
v_gene: TRBV6-2/TRBV6-3; abundance: NA; d_gene: NA; j_gene: TRBJ2-7; CDR3nt: TGTGCCAGCAGTTACTCGCCACCAAGAGTGGGGGGCTACGAGCAGTACTTC; CDR3aa: CASSYSPPRVGGYEQYF
v_gene: TRBV7-2; abundance: NA; d_gene: NA; j_gene: TRBJ1-1; CDR3nt: TGTGCCAGCAGCTTAGAGCGGGTCGTTACTGAAGCTTTCTTT; CDR3aa: CASSLERVVTEAFF
v_gene: TRBV7-8; abundance: NA; d_gene: NA; j_gene: TRBJ2-3; CDR3nt: TGTGCCAGCAAAGCAGGGGTCGGAAATACGCAGTATTTT; CDR3aa: CASKAGVGNTQYF
v_gene: TRBV11-3; abundance: NA; d_gene: NA; j_gene: TRBJ2-7; CDR3nt: TGTGCCAGCAGCCTCGGGAGAGCCTACGAGCAGTACTTC; CDR3aa: CASSLGRAYEQYF
v_gene: TRBV30; abundance: NA; d_gene: TRBD2; j_gene: TRBJ2-3; CDR3nt: TGTGCCTGGAGGGGTTTGACTAGCGGGGGGGTCAAGGTCACAGATACGCAGTATTTT; CDR3aa: CAWRGLTSGGVKVTDTQYF
v_gene: TRBV4-1; abundance: NA; d_gene: NA; j_gene: TRBJ1-5; CDR3nt: TGCGCCAGCAGCCAAGATTCTGGGCCGCCCCAGCATTTT; CDR3aa: CASSQDSGPPQHF
v_gene: TRBV7-6; abundance: once; d_gene: TRBD2; j_gene: TRBJ2-1; CDR3nt: TGTGCCAGCAGCTCGAGTAGCGGGGATTTTCATGAGCAGTTCTTC; CDR3aa: CASSSSSGDFHEQFF
v_gene: TRBV7-8; abundance: once; d_gene: TRBD1; j_gene: TRBJ1-5; CDR3nt: TGTGCCAGCAGCCCAAGGGGACAGGGGAACAATCAGCCCCAGCATTTT; CDR3aa: CASSPRGQGNNQPQHF
v_gene: TRBV12-3/TRBV12-4; abundance: NA; d_gene: NA; j_gene: TRBJ1-2; CDR3nt: TGTGCCAGCGTTCTTTCAACGGGGGGTGGCTACACCTTC; CDR3aa: CASVLSTGGGYTF
v_gene: TRBV7-2; abundance: NA; d_gene: NA; j_gene: TRBJ2-3; CDR3nt: TGTGCCAGCAGCTTAGTCGGGTCCTCCACAGATACGCAGTATTTT; CDR3aa: CASSLVGSSTDTQYF
v_gene: TRBV9; abundance: NA; d_gene: TRBD1; j_gene: TRBJ1-2; CDR3nt: TGTGCCAGCAGCACAACCCAACTAGGGGGCTCTGGCTACACCTTC; CDR3aa: CASSTTQLGGSGYTF
v_gene: TRBV4-2; abundance: NA; d_gene: NA; j_gene: TRBJ1-4; CDR3nt: TGTGCCAGCAGCCAAGACTCTCACGGGACTAAGGGTGAAAAACTGTTTTTT; CDR3aa: CASSQDSHGTKGEKLFF
v_gene: TRBV3-1/TRBV3-2; abundance: NA; d_gene: NA; j_gene: TRBJ2-4; CDR3nt: TGTGCCAGCAGCCTAAACAGGGAAAACATTCAGTACTTC; CDR3aa: CASSLNRENIQYF
v_gene: TRBV25-1; abundance: NA; d_gene: TRBD1; j_gene: TRBJ1-1; CDR3nt: TGTGCCAGCAGTGTAGACAGGGGCGACACTGAAGCTTTCTTT; CDR3aa: CASSVDRGDTEAFF
v_gene: TRBV10-2; abundance: NA; d_gene: TRBD2; j_gene: TRBJ2-1; CDR3nt: TGCGCCAGCAGTTGGGCGGTGGGAGGGAATGAGCAGTTCTTC; CDR3aa: CASSWAVGGNEQFF
v_gene: TRBV9; abundance: NA; d_gene: TRBD2; j_gene: TRBJ2-7; CDR3nt: TGTGCCAGCAGCGTAGACGAGCGGGACTCCTACGAGCAGTACTTC; CDR3aa: CASSVDERDSYEQYF
v_gene: TRBV4-1; abundance: NA; d_gene: NA; j_gene: TRBJ2-1; CDR3nt: TGCGCCAGCAGCCAAGATCCCGACACGTACAATGAGCAGTTCTTC; CDR3aa: CASSQDPDTYNEQFF
v_gene: TRBV28; abundance: NA; d_gene: NA; j_gene: TRBJ1-2; CDR3nt: TGTGCCAGCAGTTCTGGGGGGGCGGACTATGGCTACACCTTC; CDR3aa: CASSSGGADYGYTF
v_gene: TRBV6-5; abundance: NA; d_gene: TRBD1; j_gene: TRBJ1-2; CDR3nt: TGTGCCAGCAGGACCCCGGACAGGGGACCCTATGGCTACACCTTC; CDR3aa: CASRTPDRGPYGYTF
v_gene: TRBV9; abundance: NA; d_gene: NA; j_gene: TRBJ2-1; CDR3nt: TGTGCCAGCAGCCCGTCCCCCCGGCGGGGGCAATACAATGAGCAGTTCTTC; CDR3aa: CASSPSPRRGQYNEQFF
v_gene: TRBV5-5; abundance: NA; d_gene: TRBD1; j_gene: TRBJ1-1; CDR3nt: TGTGCCAGCAGCTTGGGCAGGGGGCTTGAAGCTTTCTTT; CDR3aa: CASSLGRGLEAFF
v_gene: TRBV12-3/TRBV12-4; abundance: NA; d_gene: NA; j_gene: TRBJ2-7; CDR3nt: TGTGCCAGCAGTTTGGCAGGCACCTACGAGCAGTACTTC; CDR3aa: CASSLAGTYEQYF
v_gene: TRBV4-1; abundance: NA; d_gene: NA; j_gene: TRBJ2-3; CDR3nt: TGCGCCAGCAGCCAATCTCCAACCAACACACAGTTCACGCAGTATTTT; CDR3aa: CASSQSPTNTQFTQYF
v_gene: TRBV7-9; abundance: NA; d_gene: NA; j_gene: TRBJ2-3; CDR3nt: TGTGCCAGCAGCCAGGGAGGAATTGGGCCAGATACGCAGTATTTT; CDR3aa: CASSQGGIGPDTQYF
v_gene: TRBV19; abundance: NA; d_gene: NA; j_gene: TRBJ1-6; CDR3nt: TGTGCCAGTAGTCGGACTGTTGATAATTCACCCCTCCACTTT; CDR3aa: CASSRTVDNSPLHF
v_gene: TRBV18; abundance: NA; d_gene: NA; j_gene: TRBJ2-2; CDR3nt: TGTGCCAGCTCACCTCCATCCGGGGAGCTGTTTTTT; CDR3aa: CASSPPSGELFF
v_gene: TRBV30; abundance: NA; d_gene: TRBD1; j_gene: TRBJ1-2; CDR3nt: TGTGCCTGGAGTGAAGGGGGCGCTAACTATGGCTACACCTTC; CDR3aa: CAWSEGGANYGYTF
v_gene: TRBV4-3; abundance: few; d_gene: NA; j_gene: TRBJ1-3; CDR3nt: TGCGCCAGCAGCCGAGAATACGGGATAACAGGGCTCTCTGGAAACACCATATATTTT; CDR3aa: CASSREYGITGLSGNTIYF
v_gene: TRBV19; abundance: NA; d_gene: NA; j_gene: TRBJ1-3; CDR3nt: TGTGCCAGTAGTATCTCCGGGGGGAACACCATATATTTT; CDR3aa: CASSISGGNTIYF
v_gene: TRBV24-1; abundance: once; d_gene: TRBD1; j_gene: TRBJ2-1; CDR3nt: TGTGCCACCAGCCCCGGGACAGGAGACTACAATGAGCAGTTCTTC; CDR3aa: CATSPGTGDYNEQFF
v_gene: TRBV7-3; abundance: NA; d_gene: TRBD2; j_gene: TRBJ2-7; CDR3nt: TGTGCCAGCAGTCAAACTAGCGGGGGGATGTACGAGCAGTACTTC; CDR3aa: CASSQTSGGMYEQYF
v_gene: TRBV7-9; abundance: NA; d_gene: NA; j_gene: TRBJ2-3; CDR3nt: TGTGCCAGCAGCTTTGGGCTGTCGACAGATACGCAGTATTTT; CDR3aa: CASSFGLSTDTQYF
v_gene: TRBV5-1; abundance: NA; d_gene: NA; j_gene: TRBJ2-4; CDR3nt: TGCGCCAGCAGCCCCGGGCGGGGTAGCGGAAGTCTAGCCAAAAACATTCAGTACTTC; CDR3aa: CASSPGRGSGSLAKNIQYF
v_gene: TRBV19; abundance: once; d_gene: NA; j_gene: TRBJ1-2; CDR3nt: TGTGCCAGTAGTATAGATCAGACAGGACCCTATGGCTACACCTTC; CDR3aa: CASSIDQTGPYGYTF
v_gene: TRBV7-2; abundance: NA; d_gene: NA; j_gene: TRBJ2-1; CDR3nt: TGTGCCAGCAGCTTAGGTACAGGCACTTACAATGAGCAGTTCTTC; CDR3aa: CASSLGTGTYNEQFF
v_gene: TRBV18; abundance: NA; d_gene: NA; j_gene: TRBJ1-3; CDR3nt: TGTGCCAGCTCACCAGGTAGTACTGGAAACACCATATATTTT; CDR3aa: CASSPGSTGNTIYF
v_gene: TRBV6-5; abundance: NA; d_gene: NA; j_gene: TRBJ1-5; CDR3nt: TGTGCCAGCAACGACAGGCATGAAATCAGCCCCCAGCATTTT; CDR3aa: CASNDRHEISPQHF
v_gene: TRBV4-1; abundance: NA; d_gene: TRBD1; j_gene: TRBJ2-2; CDR3nt: TGCGCCAGCAGCCTAGGGACAACAGGGGGGAACACCGGGGAGCTGTTTTTT; CDR3aa: CASSLGTTGGNTGELFF
v_gene: TRBV7-6; abundance: NA; d_gene: TRBD2; j_gene: TRBJ2-1; CDR3nt: TGTGCCAGCAGCTTAGGCGGGGGGCAGCGGCGCAATGAGCAGTTCTTC; CDR3aa: CASSLGGGQRRNEQFF
v_gene: TRBV7-9; abundance: NA; d_gene: NA; j_gene: TRBJ2-1; CDR3nt: TGTGCCAGCAGCTTAGGGGGGGGGCCCTCCTACAATGAGCAGTTCTTC; CDR3aa: CASSLGGGPSYNEQFF
v_gene: TRBV3-1/TRBV3-2; abundance: NA; d_gene: NA; j_gene: TRBJ1-6; CDR3nt: TGTGCCAGCAGCCATAGGGGCTACAGGGAGTATAATTCACCCCTCCACTTT; CDR3aa: CASSHRGYREYNSPLHF
v_gene: TRBV5-1; abundance: NA; d_gene: TRBD1; j_gene: TRBJ1-2; CDR3nt: TGCGCCAGCAGCTCAGGGGGATGGGGCTACACCTTC; CDR3aa: CASSSGGWGYTF
v_gene: TRBV18; abundance: once; d_gene: NA; j_gene: TRBJ2-5; CDR3nt: TGTGCCAGCTCACGAGCCAGGGCCTTCCAAGAGACCCAGTACTTC; CDR3aa: CASSRARAFQETQYF
v_gene: TRBV19; abundance: NA; d_gene: NA; j_gene: TRBJ1-2; CDR3nt: TGTGCCAGTAGTGCCAGGGGTACCTATGGCTACACCTTC; CDR3aa: CASSARGTYGYTF
v_gene: TRBV2; abundance: NA; d_gene: NA; j_gene: TRBJ1-1; CDR3nt: TGTGCCAGCAGTGGGTCTGGTACAAGACTGAAAGCTTTCTTT; CDR3aa: CASSGSGTRLKAFF
v_gene: TRBV4-1; abundance: NA; d_gene: NA; j_gene: TRBJ2-2; CDR3nt: TGCGCCAGCAGCCAAGATTCAACTGGGGAGCTGTTTTTT; CDR3aa: CASSQDSTGELFF
v_gene: TRBV21-1; abundance: NA; d_gene: NA; j_gene: TRBJ2-7; CDR3nt: TGTGCCAGCAGCAAATCCCCATTCGGCTACGAGCAGTACTTC; CDR3aa: CASSKSPFGYEQYF
v_gene: TRBV14; abundance: NA; d_gene: NA; j_gene: TRBJ1-6; CDR3nt: TGTGCCAGCAGCCAGACCGGAGGGTTCGGTTCACCCCTCCACTTT; CDR3aa: CASSQTGGFGSPLHF
v_gene: TRBV12-3/TRBV12-4; abundance: NA; d_gene: NA; j_gene: TRBJ2-7; CDR3nt: TGTGCCAGCAGTTTGGGGGACAACTACGAGCAGTACTTC; CDR3aa: CASSLGDNYEQYF
v_gene: TRBV4-3; abundance: NA; d_gene: NA; j_gene: TRBJ2-2; CDR3nt: TGCGCCAGCAGCCAAGGGCCGTACACCGGGGAGCTGTTTTTT; CDR3aa: CASSQGPYTGELFF
v_gene: TRBV29-1; abundance: NA; d_gene: NA; j_gene: TRBJ1-1; CDR3nt: TGCAGCGGCCGGGGGGCTTGGGGAACTGAAGCTTTCTTT; CDR3aa: CSGRGAWGTEAFF
v_gene: TRBV2; abundance: NA; d_gene: TRBD1; j_gene: TRBJ1-4; CDR3nt: TGTGCCAGCAGGAAGGGACAGTCTAATGAAAAACTGTTTTTT; CDR3aa: CASRKGQSNEKLFF
v_gene: TRBV5-1; abundance: NA; d_gene: TRBD1; j_gene: TRBJ1-1; CDR3nt: TGCGCCAGCAGCCTACAGGGGGAATACACTGAAGCTTTCTTT; CDR3aa: CASSLQGEYTEAFF